Each of the 24 T cell receptor beta chains below was sequenced from the same sample in a study of blood T cell repertoires in COVID-19. Profiling relied on immunoSEQ multiplex PCR, and the TCRdb table lists in-frame clones only, not all of them. This sample has roughly 230,000 clones, with less than 85% found just once. The sequencing sample was made of peripheral blood. The receptors originated from a woman at least 80 years old with acute or convalescent COVID-19.

This chain uses TRBV6-2 or TRBV6-3 with TRBJ1-1; 8 bases agree with TRBD1. The CDR3 consists of 16 residues. V shed 0 bases and J 0 bases; nucleotides not matched to a gene: 3. The germline V gene has CDR1 MNHEY and CDR2 SVGEGT. This chain's CDR3 is CASSYSSGGMNTEAFF. CDR3 DNA sequence: TGTGCCAGCAGTTACTCGTCAGGGGGCATGAACACTGAAGCTTTCTTT.

Only a few counts were recorded for this clone. The genes are TRBV5-6 and TRBJ1-5; maybe TRBD1 (5 bases). Germline lookup yields CDR1 SGHDT and CDR2 YYEEEE. Trimming cost V 3 bases and J 2 bases, with 12 bases left between them. This CDR3 is built from 15 residues. The CDR3 sequence: CASSWGPGGNQPQHF. CDR3 coding DNA: TGTGCCAGCAGCTGGGGTCCGGGGGGCAATCAGCCCCAGCATTTT. Using reference TRBV5-6 and TRBJ1-5 for the parts outside the CDR3, the full variable domain is DAGVTQSPTHLIKTRGQQVTLRCSPKSGHDTVSWYQQALGQGPQFIFQYYEEEERQRGNFPDRFSGHQFPNYSSELNVNALLLGDSALYLCASSWGPGGNQPQHFGDGTRLSIL.

This clone was seen more than once but under ten times. The chain recombines TRBV4-3 with TRBJ2-2; the D gene is possibly TRBD1 (5 bases). The V end was cut by 1 base, the J end by 6 bases, with 9 bases between. Germline V CDR1 and CDR2: LGHNA, YSLEER. The CDR3 covers 14 residues. CDR3 loop: CASSQGWGPGELFF. In nucleotides, the CDR3 is TGCGCCAGCAGCCAAGGGTGGGGCCCCGGGGAGCTGTTTTTT.

The DNA of the CDR3 is TGTGCCAGCAGCTTCGTCCGGGTGATGAACACTGAAGCTTTCTTT. Its translation: CASSFVRVMNTEAFF. The chain couples TRBV7-8 to TRBJ1-1; D remains ambiguous. The CDR3 sequence is 15 residues long. The germline V and J ends were trimmed by 3 bases and 0 bases, with 11 bases remaining between them. Germline CDR1 and CDR2: SGHVS and FQNEAQ.

V and J are TRBV2 and TRBJ1-2; unclear D gene. Germline V gene data show CDR1 as SNHLY and CDR2 as FYNNEI. V was pared by 0 bases and J by 6 bases, with 8 bases between. This CDR3 has 13 amino acids. The chain's CDR3 is CASSEARGNGYTF. CDR3 nucleotides: TGTGCCAGCAGTGAAGCGCGGGGAAATGGCTACACCTTC.

CDR3 loop: CAGTRGHGSPLHF. The DNA of the CDR3 is TGTGCCGGGACGAGGGGACATGGTTCACCCCTCCACTTT. The chain recombines TRBV30 with TRBJ1-6, with D possibly being TRBD1 (6 bases). Per the germline V gene, CDR1 is GTSNPN and CDR2 is SVGIG (reference sequence). Trimming pared 8 bases from V and 9 bases from J, leaving 17 bases between. This CDR3 comprises 13 residues.

The V call is TRBV7-9, the J call TRBJ2-5; 10 positions match TRBD2. With 1 base clipped from V and 5 bases from J, the junction kept 7 bases outside the gene matches. This CDR3 has 16 amino acids. Germline CDR1 SEHNR, CDR2 FQNEAQ (reference sequence). CDR3 in DNA: TGTGCCAGCAGCTTAGTTTTGACTAGCGGGTCGGAGACCCAGTACTTC. Translated: CASSLVLTSGSETQYF.

The V call is TRBV7-9, the J call TRBJ1-4; a weak D match, TRBD1 (5 bases). Per the germline V gene, CDR1 is SEHNR and CDR2 is FQNEAQ (reference sequence). The CDR3 runs to 15 residues. V lost 5 bases and J lost 0, with 10 bases in between. CDR3 protein: CASSTLGPTNEKLFF. The CDR3 DNA is TGTGCCAGCAGCACACTGGGGCCAACTAATGAAAAACTGTTTTTT. Full variable domain (outside the CDR3, taken from reference TRBV7-9 and TRBJ1-4): DTGVSQNPRHKITKRGQNVTFRCDPISEHNRLYWYRQTLGQGPEFLTYFQNEAQLEKSRLLSDRFSAERPKGSFSTLEIQRTEQGDSAMYLCASSTLGPTNEKLFFGSGTQLSVL.

The chain links TRBV10-3 to TRBJ2-3; weak D call: TRBD2 (6 bases). The CDR3 contains 16 residues. Trimming took 4 bases from V and 2 from J, leaving 16 bases between them. Germline V gene sequence: CDR1 ENHRY, CDR2 SYGVKD. The CDR3 DNA sequence: TGTGCCATCAGTGTCCGGGAGAGTCAATCCACAGATACGCAGTATTTT. Translated, it gives CAISVRESQSTDTQYF.

The V and J genes are TRBV10-3 and TRBJ1-1; TRBD1 aligns across 7 bases. V gave up 3 bases and J gave up 5 bases; unmatched junction bases: 6. Germline lookup yields CDR1 ENHRY and CDR2 SYGVKD. CDR3 length: 14 residues. The CDR3 DNA reads as TGTGCCATCAGTGACCCGACAGGGAGGACTGAAGCTTTCTTT. Its protein product is CAISDPTGRTEAFF.

DNA of the CDR3: TGCGCCAGCAGCGCGGGGGGAGGTGGCCACGAGCAGTACTTC. As protein: CASSAGGGGHEQYF. The chain recombines TRBV5-1 with TRBJ2-7; 8 positions agree with TRBD2. The CDR3 runs to 14 residues. J lost 5 bases, V lost 4 bases, and 8 bases had no gene match. Per germline, CDR1 SGHRS and CDR2 YFSETQ.

CDR3 coding DNA: TGTGCCAGCAGTTATTGGGGCTTAACACCGGGACACCATAATGAAGCTTTCTTT. It codes for CASSYWGLTPGHHNEAFF. The chain employs TRBV6-2 or TRBV6-3 and TRBJ1-1; possible D gene TRBD1, 6 bases. The CDR3 sequence is 18 residues long. CDR1 MNHEY and CDR2 SVGEGT come from the germline V gene. The V and J ends lost 3 bases and 7 bases respectively, with 27 bases between them.

The chain has TRBV6-5 and TRBJ1-5; D unresolved. Germline V lookup: CDR1 MNHEY, CDR2 SVGAGI. Trimming left V 0 bases short and J 0 bases short, with 9 bases between. This CDR3 has 16 amino acids. The CDR3 DNA reads as TGTGCCAGCAGTTACTCGATGCCTAATAGCAATCAGCCCCAGCATTTT. Translating it yields CASSYSMPNSNQPQHF.

The rearrangement uses TRBV7-2 and TRBJ2-7; possibly TRBD2 for D (6 bases). Germline values: CDR1 SGHTA, CDR2 FQGNSA. The CDR3 runs to 13 residues. V lost 1 base and J 3 bases, leaving 7 bases between the germline ends. The CDR3 DNA follows: TGTGCCAGCAGCTTAGGGACTAACTACGAGCAGTACTTC. It specifies CASSLGTNYEQYF.

The gene calls are TRBV2 and TRBJ1-4, with D maybe TRBD1 (6 bases). In germline, CDR1 is SNHLY, CDR2 FYNNEI. The CDR3 contains 15 residues. Trimming left V 4 bases short and J 8 bases short, with 17 bases between. CDR3 bases: TGTGCCAGCAGTGCACAGGGAGGGTTACGAGAAAAACTGTTTTTT. Its protein is CASSAQGGLREKLFF.

The chain is built from TRBV5-1 and TRBJ2-5; perhaps TRBD2 as D (5 bases). The CDR3 runs to 13 residues. Germline CDR1 SGHRS, CDR2 YFSETQ. V was trimmed by 4 bases and J by 7 bases, leaving 14 bases between them. CDR3 DNA sequence: TGCGCCAGCAGCCCGGGGTCCTCGGGGACCCAGTACTTC. It codes for CASSPGSSGTQYF. The variable domain in full, completed from reference TRBV5-1 and TRBJ2-5, reads KAGVTQTPRYLIKTRGQQVTLSCSPISGHRSVSWYQQTPGQGLQFLFEYFSETQRNKGNFPGRFSGRQFSNSRSEMNVSTLELGDSALYLCASSPGSSGTQYFGPGTRLLVL.

In this sample, this clone turned up once. The chain carries TRBV19 and TRBJ2-7, with TRBD1 matching 10 bases. From germline, CDR1 is LNHDA and CDR2 SQIVND (reference sequence). This CDR3 contains 15 residues. The V segment lost 3 bases and the J segment 2 bases; nucleotides outside the gene matches: 4. Here the CDR3 DNA reads TGTGCCAGTAGTATGGGACAGGGGTCGACCTACGAGCAGTACTTC. It yields the protein CASSMGQGSTYEQYF.

This chain links TRBV28 with TRBJ1-1, with D possibly being TRBD1 (5 bases). The CDR3 covers 14 residues. Per the germline V gene, CDR1 is MDHEN and CDR2 is SYDVKM. Trimming pared 5 bases from V and 0 bases from J, leaving 10 bases between. This chain's CDR3 is CASSPSTVNTEAFF. The CDR3 coding sequence is TGTGCCAGCAGTCCATCGACAGTGAACACTGAAGCTTTCTTT.

The chain joins TRBV5-1 to TRBJ2-1, with TRBD1 identical over 8 bases. V was pared by 4 bases and J by 4 bases, with 10 bases of the junction left unmatched. CDR1 and CDR2 from the germline V gene are SGHRS and YFSETQ. This CDR3 spans 16 amino acids. The CDR3 nucleotides read TGCGCCAGCAGCGCTGGGACAGGAGGGATATACAATGAGCAGTTCTTC. Its translation is CASSAGTGGIYNEQFF.

The rearrangement joins TRBV28 to TRBJ1-2; maybe TRBD1 (6 bases). The CDR3 contains 12 residues. Germline values: CDR1 MDHEN, CDR2 SYDVKM. Trimming left V 6 bases short and J 8 bases short, with 13 bases between. The DNA of the CDR3 is TGTGCCAGCAGACAGGGTGCATGGGGCTACACCTTC. This sequence encodes CASRQGAWGYTF.

The rearrangement links TRBV3-1 (or the pseudogene TRBV3-2) to TRBJ1-6; TRBD1 aligns across 8 bases. Germline values: CDR1 LGHDT, CDR2 YNNKEL (reference sequence). This CDR3 is 13 amino acids long. J was trimmed by 14 bases and V by 4 bases; bases with no gene match: 7. CDR3 DNA sequence: TGTGCCAGCAGCCGCGCCTCACAGGGGGCCCTCCACTTT. Its protein product is CASSRASQGALHF.

The J gene is TRBJ1-1, the V gene TRBV11-3, with D unresolved. The germline gives CDR1 SGHNT, CDR2 YENEEA. V was shortened by 1 base and J by 2 bases, with 8 bases between the two germline ends. The CDR3 is 14 residues long. In nucleotides, the CDR3 is TGTGCCAGCAGCTTAGGTGGCGGAAACACTGAAGCTTTCTTT. It yields the protein CASSLGGGNTEAFF.

This chain links TRBV10-3 with TRBJ2-7; D gene ambiguous. V was cut by 0 bases and J by 2 bases, with 5 bases left in between. The CDR3 consists of 13 residues. Germline CDR1 ENHRY, CDR2 SYGVKD. CDR3 DNA: TGTGCCATCAGTGAGTCGTCTACCTACGAGCAGTACTTC. It codes for CAISESSTYEQYF.

Written as DNA, the CDR3 is TGTGCCAGCAGCCCGGGGGGGGTACCTGGGGCCAACGTCCTGACTTTC. Protein product: CASSPGGVPGANVLTF. The chain uses TRBV5-4 and TRBJ2-6; 8 nucleotides line up with TRBD2. This CDR3 contains 16 residues. Germline lookup yields CDR1 SGHNT and CDR2 YYREEE (reference sequence). V shed 4 bases and J 2 bases; nucleotides not matched to a gene: 5.